These T cell receptor beta chains were read from a single sample in a study of T cells expressing NK-cell markers. TCRdb re-called the 5' RACE reads; one entry per CDR3 protein, DNA not given. This listing includes fewer than 200,000 distinct CDR3 sequences. The sequencing input was blood T cells: a sorted CD56 or NKG2C T cell subset, CD4+ or CD8+ T cells, or bulk PBMC T cells (not recorded which). The receptors were sampled from a woman aged 18 to 75 in good health. Each CDR3 is given with its conserved first and last residue.

TRBJ1-1	12	TRBV3-1	CASSQDQGQAFF
TRBJ2-2	15	TRBV12-3/TRBV12-4	CASWTSERGTGELFF
TRBJ2-7	13	TRBV29-1	CSVARYSSYEQYF
TRBJ2-3	16	TRBV6-5	CASSYSPMWEGDTQYF
TRBJ1-4	13	TRBV7-9	CASSHQGQPKLFF
TRBJ2-4	15	TRBV3-1	CASSQAGRVKNIQYF
TRBJ2-1	15	TRBV24-1	CATSAGSGSLGEQFF
TRBJ1-5	14	TRBV5-1	CASSLGQGDQPQHF
TRBJ2-7	14	TRBV20-1	CSASQRTPSYEQYF
TRBJ2-3	14	TRBV7-7	CASSLGHPTDTQYF
TRBJ1-5	13	TRBV30	CAWSSLGDQPQHF
TRBJ1-6	14	TRBV5-5	CASSPRVLNSPLHF
TRBJ2-1	11	TRBV29-1	CSARDYNEQFF
TRBJ2-2	15	TRBV7-9	CASSFSGQGAGELFF
TRBJ1-2	12	TRBV29-1	CSVESAPYGYTF
TRBJ2-1	15	TRBV5-1	CASSLVSSGSHEQFF
TRBJ2-5	14	TRBV5-6	CASSLIAGRETQYF
TRBJ2-1	13	TRBV20-1	CSASETQYNEQFF
TRBJ2-3	13	TRBV4-2	CASSEGKGDTQYF
TRBJ1-1	13	TRBV4-1	CASSQDGGTEAFF
TRBJ2-1	15	TRBV5-1	CASSLGEVGYNEQFF
TRBJ2-1	15	TRBV6-1	CASSDGTASYNEQFF
TRBJ2-5	13	TRBV25-1	CASRSAGGETQYF